The rows below give T cell receptor beta chains drawn from one sample of a study of T cell changes during pregnancy in multiple sclerosis. Generated by immunoSEQ multiplex PCR, the TCRdb table keeps only in-frame clones and is missing some. The sample lists more than 25,000 clones, around 90% seen once, with around a tenth in the top ten. This specimen was CD8+ T cells from peripheral blood mononuclear cells, taken in the first trimester of pregnancy. The source is a female donor with multiple sclerosis, enrolled in a pregnancy study. The CDR3 runs from the conserved cysteine through the conserved F or W. The D gene is left open where the match is weak. Not every row has a clone size; where given, it reads once, few, many or a size class.

d_call	clone_size	v_call	cdr3_length	j_call	cdr3_nt	cdr3_aa
.	.	TRBV4-1	15	TRBJ2-3	TGCGCCAGCAGCCAAGTTTCTACTAGCACAGATACGCAGTATTTT	CASSQVSTSTDTQYF
.	.	TRBV15	16	TRBJ2-7	TGTGCCACCAGCAGGGCCTTTGTACAGGCCTCCTACGAGCAGTACTTC	CATSRAFVQASYEQYF
TRBD2	.	TRBV28	16	TRBJ2-3	TGTGCCAGCAGTTTATGGGGACTAGCGGGCACAGATACGCAGTATTTT	CASSLWGLAGTDTQYF
TRBD2	.	TRBV4-1	17	TRBJ2-1	TGCGCCAGCAGCCAAGGTCATGGGACTAGCCTCCACAGGGAGCAGTTCTTC	CASSQGHGTSLHREQFF
TRBD1	.	TRBV9	16	TRBJ2-3	TGTGCCAGCAGCGTGTGGACAGGGGAGGGCACAGATACGCAGTATTTT	CASSVWTGEGTDTQYF
.	.	TRBV10-3	12	TRBJ2-3	TGTGCCATCAGTGAGATGAGAGATACGCAGTATTTT	CAISEMRDTQYF
TRBD1	.	TRBV12-5	13	TRBJ1-2	TGTGCTAGTGGTTTGTACAGGGGATCTGGCTACACCTTC	CASGLYRGSGYTF
.	.	TRBV27	12	TRBJ2-3	TGTGCCAGCAAGGAGGGCGCGGATACGCAGTATTTT	CASKEGADTQYF
TRBD2	.	TRBV27	15	TRBJ2-1	TGTGCCAGCAGCCCCTGGGCGGGAGGAGACAATGAGCAGTTCTTC	CASSPWAGGDNEQFF
.	.	TRBV27	12	TRBJ1-4	TGTGCCAGCAGGACACTGGATGAAAAACTGTTTTTT	CASRTLDEKLFF
TRBD2	.	TRBV11-2	18	TRBJ2-3	TGTGCCAGCAGCTTAGTGTTCGTCGGGGGGAACCCCACAGATACGCAGTATTTT	CASSLVFVGGNPTDTQYF
.	.	TRBV27	14	TRBJ1-1	TGTGCCAGCAGTCCTATCGGGTTTAACACTGAAGCTTTCTTT	CASSPIGFNTEAFF
.	.	TRBV10-3	14	TRBJ2-7	TGTGCCATCAGTGAGGTACAGGGAGCAGACGAGCAGTACTTC	CAISEVQGADEQYF
.	.	TRBV7-9	14	TRBJ1-1	TGTGCCAGCAGGGCCGGACACATGAACACTGAAGCTTTCTTT	CASRAGHMNTEAFF
TRBD1	.	TRBV5-1	14	TRBJ1-1	TGCGCCAGCAGCTTGGGGACAGGTTACACTGAAGCTTTCTTT	CASSLGTGYTEAFF
TRBD1	.	TRBV7-9	16	TRBJ1-3	TGTGCCAGCAGCTTACCCGACAGGGGGCTGGGAAACACCATATATTTT	CASSLPDRGLGNTIYF
TRBD2	.	TRBV4-1	15	TRBJ2-7	TGCGCCAGCAGCCAAGGAAACGGGGGGGCAGGCGAGCAGTACTTC	CASSQGNGGAGEQYF
TRBD1	.	TRBV6-4	15	TRBJ2-3	TGTGCCAGCAGTGACGACCAGGGGGCTGCAGATACGCAGTATTTT	CASSDDQGAADTQYF
TRBD1	.	TRBV27	13	TRBJ2-3	TGTGCCAGCAAGACAGGGGGCACAGATACGCAGTATTTT	CASKTGGTDTQYF
.	.	TRBV7-3	16	TRBJ2-3	TGTGCCAGCAGCTCTAACCCCGGGACTAGCACAGATACGCAGTATTTT	CASSSNPGTSTDTQYF
TRBD2	.	TRBV19	17	TRBJ2-3	TGTGCCAGTAGTATACTAGCGGGGGCCCCTAGCACAGATACGCAGTATTTT	CASSILAGAPSTDTQYF
.	few	TRBV4-1	13	TRBJ1-6	TGCGCCAGCAGCCAACATTCAGGTTCACCCCTCCACTTT	CASSQHSGSPLHF
TRBD2	once	TRBV18	15	TRBJ2-1	TGTGCCAGCTCACACCCGCGGGAGGGGATCAGTGAGCAGTTCTTC	CASSHPREGISEQFF
.	.	TRBV4-1	14	TRBJ2-1	TGCGCCAGCAGCGATAGACTAGGGGGGGATGAGCAGTTCTTC	CASSDRLGGDEQFF
TRBD2	few	TRBV7-9	15	TRBJ2-5	TGTGCCAGCAGCGCAGGGACCGGGGGGAAAGAGACCCAGTACTTC	CASSAGTGGKETQYF
.	.	TRBV2	14	TRBJ1-2	TGTGCCAGCAGTGAAGGGGTCAGGGACTATGGCTACACCTTC	CASSEGVRDYGYTF
.	.	TRBV6-4	15	TRBJ1-2	TGTGCCAGCAGTGCCGATGGGACACCGGCAAATGGCTACACCTTC	CASSADGTPANGYTF
TRBD1	.	TRBV2	13	TRBJ1-2	TGTGCCAGCAGTGGGGACAGGGCGGATGGCTACACCTTC	CASSGDRADGYTF
.	.	TRBV7-9	16	TRBJ1-1	TGTGCCAGCAGCGTCCCACAGGGAATTGGGAACACTGAAGCTTTCTTT	CASSVPQGIGNTEAFF
.	.	TRBV15	15	TRBJ1-1	TGTGCCACCCAAAATCCCGGGACACAAAACACTGAAGCTTTCTTT	CATQNPGTQNTEAFF
.	.	TRBV7-9	16	TRBJ1-1	TGTGCCAGCAGCCCCCCCAGTGGAGGGCTGGGAACTGAAGCTTTCTTT	CASSPPSGGLGTEAFF
.	once	TRBV7-8	17	TRBJ2-1	TGTGCCAGCAGTCTAAGGCCAGTCCCTAGCTCCTACAATGAGCAGTTCTTC	CASSLRPVPSSYNEQFF
.	once	TRBV5-6	14	TRBJ1-5	TGTGCCAGCAGCTTGGGTAGTCCCAATCAGCCCCAGCATTTT	CASSLGSPNQPQHF
.	.	TRBV6-5	15	TRBJ1-4	TGTGCCAGCAGTGCCACCCGCGCAGACTATGAAAAACTGTTTTTT	CASSATRADYEKLFF
.	.	TRBV23-1	16	TRBJ2-3	TGCGCCAGCAGTCAACGGGTCAAGGGGTCCAAAGATACGCAGTATTTT	CASSQRVKGSKDTQYF
.	.	TRBV5-5	13	TRBJ1-5	TGTGCCAGCAGCCCCGAGCGCAATCAGCCCCAGCATTTT	CASSPERNQPQHF
TRBD2	.	TRBV7-9	13	TRBJ2-5	TGTGCCAGCAGCCGGGGGGACCAAGAGACCCAGTACTTC	CASSRGDQETQYF
.	.	TRBV19	13	TRBJ2-7	TGTGCCAGTAGTATTTCTAGGGGCTACGAGCAGTACTTC	CASSISRGYEQYF
.	.	TRBV9	16	TRBJ2-1	TGTGCCAGCAGCGTGGGTTCCGACAGCTTATACAATGAGCAGTTCTTC	CASSVGSDSLYNEQFF
TRBD2	.	TRBV4-2	17	TRBJ2-3	TGTGCCAGCAGCCAAGAAGTAGCGGGAGGTGGCGCAGATACGCAGTATTTT	CASSQEVAGGGADTQYF
.	.	TRBV7-3	15	TRBJ2-3	TGTGCCAGCAGCTTAACAGGGGCGCTCACAGATACGCAGTATTTT	CASSLTGALTDTQYF
TRBD1	once	TRBV6-5	16	TRBJ2-7	TGTGCCAGCAGTTACTCTGACGGGACAGAAAAATACGAGCAGTACTTC	CASSYSDGTEKYEQYF
.	.	TRBV28	13	TRBJ2-2	TGTGCCAGCAGTCTCCCGGGACTGGGGGAGCTGTTTTTT	CASSLPGLGELFF
.	.	TRBV5-4	15	TRBJ2-7	TGTGCCAGCAGCCTGAGAGGCGGGTTCTCCTACGAGCAGTACTTC	CASSLRGGFSYEQYF
TRBD1	.	TRBV6-5	14	TRBJ2-3	TGTGCCAGCAGTGGACAGGGCAATTTAGATACGCAGTATTTT	CASSGQGNLDTQYF
TRBD2	.	TRBV7-9	15	TRBJ2-7	TGTGCCAGCAGCTCGCCCAGCGGGGGTATCTACGAGCAGTACTTC	CASSSPSGGIYEQYF
.	.	TRBV4-1	13	TRBJ2-7	TGCGCCAGCAGCCAAGGTAGGAGCTACGAGCAGTACTTC	CASSQGRSYEQYF
.	.	TRBV9	12	TRBJ2-1	TGTGCCAGCAGCCCAAGCCAAGTGTCCCAGTTCTTC	CASSPSQVSQFF